The 20 T cell receptor beta chains given below trace back to one sample, sequenced in a study of OX40 agonist ivuxolimab in advanced cancers. Repertoires were generated with immunoSEQ multiplex PCR, while TCRdb's copy carries only in-frame clones and drops some. This sample has under 100,000 clones; 89% occur once, and the top ten carry 0.3% to 0.4%. This specimen consisted of CD4+ or CD8+ T cells sorted from blood, obtained in a trial of the OX40 agonist ivuxolimab. These receptor sequences come from an adult with an advanced solid tumor such as melanoma, head and neck, liver or kidney cancer.

The CDR3 DNA reads as TGTGCCAGCAGTGAATCGGAAGAGTTAAATGAGCAGTTCTTC. It translates to CASSESEELNEQFF. The chain links TRBV6-1 to TRBJ2-1, with unresolved D. Germline values: CDR1 MNHNS, CDR2 SASEGT. This CDR3 has 14 residues. V gave up 2 bases and J gave up 7 bases, with 12 bases separating them.

The rearrangement links TRBV19 to TRBJ1-2, with D perhaps TRBD1 (5 bases). The V end lost 7 bases, the J end lost 6 bases, and 21 bases lay between the germline ends. The CDR3 runs to 15 residues. Germline V CDR1 and CDR2: LNHDA, SQIVND (reference sequence). CDR3 region: CASTPQRGAGDGYTF. In DNA, the CDR3 is TGTGCCAGTACTCCCCAGCGGGGTGCGGGGGATGGCTACACCTTC.

This chain connects TRBV4-2 to TRBJ1-5; unclear D gene. In germline, CDR1 is LGHNA, CDR2 YNFKEQ. Trimming took 1 base from V and 4 from J, leaving 5 bases between them. CDR3 length equals 13 residues. The CDR3 region has the DNA TGTGCCAGCAGCCAAGGGGAAAATCAGCCCCAGCATTTT. Its translation is CASSQGENQPQHF.

The chain links TRBV19 to TRBJ1-3; D gene uncertain. Trimming pared 4 bases from V and 0 bases from J, leaving 10 bases between. Per the germline V gene, CDR1 is LNHDA and CDR2 is SQIVND (reference sequence). The CDR3 covers 15 residues. The CDR3 spells CASSKGTSSGNTIYF. CDR3 in DNA: TGTGCCAGTAGTAAGGGCACATCCTCTGGAAACACCATATATTTT.

V is TRBV28 and J is TRBJ2-7; perhaps TRBD1 as D (6 bases). The CDR3 extends over 14 amino acids. In germline, CDR1 is MDHEN, CDR2 SYDVKM. V lost 4 bases and J 1 base, leaving 11 bases between the germline ends. CDR3 loop: CASSSTGKSYEQYF. CDR3 DNA sequence: TGTGCCAGCAGTTCGACAGGAAAATCCTACGAGCAGTACTTC.

V and J are TRBV4-3 and TRBJ1-6; D remains ambiguous. CDR3 length: 16 amino acids. Germline V gene lookup returns CDR1 LGHNA and CDR2 YSLEER. V was clipped by 0 bases and J by 7 bases, with 13 bases between them. CDR3 loop: CASSQDISIANSPLHF. The DNA of the CDR3 is TGCGCCAGCAGCCAAGATATAAGTATTGCGAATTCACCCCTCCACTTT.

The chain links TRBV6-5 to TRBJ1-1; 8 bases are shared with TRBD1. CDR1 and CDR2 (germline): MNHEY, SVGAGI. CDR3 length: 12 residues. Germline trimming cut 5 bases from V and 7 bases from J; bases unmatched to any gene: 3. For the CDR3, the DNA is TGTGCCAGCAGTCCAGGGGGCAATGAAGCTTTCTTT. Translating it yields CASSPGGNEAFF.

V usage is TRBV9 and J usage is TRBJ1-1; the D gene is possibly TRBD1 (6 bases). The CDR3 totals 16 residues. V lost 2 bases, J lost 0 bases, and 14 bases lay in between. Germline V gives CDR1 SGDLS, CDR2 YYNGEE. CDR3 region: CASSVRAGALNTEAFF. The CDR3 nucleotides are TGTGCCAGCAGCGTTAGGGCAGGGGCCTTGAACACTGAAGCTTTCTTT. The full variable domain, rest sourced from reference TRBV9 and TRBJ1-1, is DSGVTQTPKHLITATGQRVTLRCSPRSGDLSVYWYQQSLDQGLQFLIQYYNGEERAKGNILERFSAQQFPDLHSELNLSSLELGDSALYFCASSVRAGALNTEAFFGQGTRLTVV.

To note about this clone: A junction boundary mismatches the germline segment, possibly from a read error. The chain links TRBV20-1 to TRBJ1-2; unclear D gene. Per germline, CDR1 DFQATT and CDR2 SNEGSKA (reference sequence). This CDR3 spans 9 amino acids. The chain's CDR3 is CSARDRGLF. CDR3 sequence (DNA): TGCAGTGCTAGAGATCGAGGGTTATTC.

This clone has just one count. V usage is TRBV18 and J usage is TRBJ1-2; D is ambiguous. Germline V lookup: CDR1 KGHSH, CDR2 LQKENI. Trimming left V 6 bases short and J 5 bases short, with 13 bases between. There are 13 residues in the CDR3. CDR3 sequence reads: CASSPGFQYGYTF. The CDR3 DNA sequence: TGTGCCAGCTCCCCGGGATTCCAGTATGGCTACACCTTC. Based on the CDR3 plus reference TRBV18 and TRBJ1-2, the full variable domain is NAGVMQNPRHLVRRRGQEARLRCSPMKGHSHVYWYRQLPEEGLKFMVYLQKENIIDESGMPKERFSAEFPKEGPSILRIQQVVRGDSAAYFCASSPGFQYGYTFGSGTRLTVV.

The chain uses TRBV7-2 and TRBJ1-5; perhaps TRBD1 as D (5 bases). CDR1 and CDR2 from the germline V gene are SGHTA and FQGNSA. The V and J ends lost 5 bases and 0 bases respectively, with 14 bases between them. The CDR3 is 16 residues long. CDR3 bases: TGTGCCAGCAGCCCGCAGGGATTATATAGCAATCAGCCCCAGCATTTT. Translated, it gives CASSPQGLYSNQPQHF.

The chain couples TRBV5-1 to TRBJ2-2, with 8 bases that match TRBD2. The length of the CDR3 is 16 residues. Germline CDR1 and CDR2: SGHRS and YFSETQ. The J segment lost 3 bases and the V segment lost 4 bases, leaving 8 bases of the junction unmatched. The CDR3 loop is CASSAGTSGYTGELFF. In DNA form, the CDR3 reads TGCGCCAGCAGCGCCGGCACTAGCGGCTACACCGGGGAGCTGTTTTTT.

This chain joins TRBV5-1 and TRBJ2-6; D ambiguous. This CDR3 comprises 15 residues. In germline, CDR1 is SGHRS, CDR2 YFSETQ. Trimming took off 0 bases at V and 0 bases at J, with 4 bases between the two ends. CDR3 DNA: TGCGCCAGCAGCTTGGGTTACTCTGGGGCCAACGTCCTGACTTTC. Its protein is CASSLGYSGANVLTF. The complete variable domain, with remaining parts taken from reference TRBV5-1 and TRBJ2-6, reads KAGVTQTPRYLIKTRGQQVTLSCSPISGHRSVSWYQQTPGQGLQFLFEYFSETQRNKGNFPGRFSGRQFSNSRSEMNVSTLELGDSALYLCASSLGYSGANVLTFGAGSRLTVL.

A single count supports this clone. The chain uses TRBV5-1 and TRBJ1-1; no definite D call. The CDR3 covers 13 residues. Germline CDR1 SGHRS, CDR2 YFSETQ. The ends were cut back, 0 bases at V and 7 bases at J, with 10 bases in the middle. CDR3 sequence: CASSLAGFNEAFF. The DNA for the CDR3 is TGCGCCAGCAGCTTGGCCGGTTTTAATGAAGCTTTCTTT.

The V call is TRBV7-9, the J call TRBJ2-5; 8 bases are shared with TRBD2. Trimming removed 2 bases from V and 4 bases from J; junction bases left unmatched: 3. The V gene's germline CDR1 is SEHNR and CDR2 FQNEAQ (reference sequence). There are 14 residues in the CDR3. The CDR3 bases are TGTGCCAGCAGCTTAACTAGCGGAAGAGAGACCCAGTACTTC. Protein product: CASSLTSGRETQYF.

This clone was found once. V and J are TRBV7-8 and TRBJ1-1, with TRBD1 matching 9 bases. The V gene end was trimmed by 5 bases and the J gene end by 1 base; junction bases not matched to a gene: 8. The CDR3 spans 16 residues. The germline gives CDR1 SGHVS, CDR2 FQNEAQ. The CDR3: CASSRTGGVGNTEAFF. CDR3 in DNA: TGTGCCAGCAGCAGAACAGGGGGCGTCGGGAACACTGAAGCTTTCTTT.

V usage is TRBV11-2 and J usage is TRBJ1-5, with unresolved D. The germline gives CDR1 SGHAT, CDR2 FQNNGV. V lost 5 bases to trimming and J lost 1 base, with 6 bases between them. The CDR3 spans 13 residues. CDR3 protein: CASSLNSNQPQHF. The CDR3 nucleotides read TGTGCCAGCAGCCTAAACAGCAATCAGCCCCAGCATTTT.

This clone was seen a single time. The gene calls are TRBV10-3 and TRBJ2-5; TRBD2 matches 8 bases. V dropped 6 bases and J dropped 4; count of bases not matched to a gene: 4. The germline V gene has CDR1 ENHRY and CDR2 SYGVKD. The CDR3 has 13 residues. CDR3 region: CAISGGGRETQYF. The CDR3 region has the DNA TGTGCCATCAGCGGCGGGGGGCGAGAGACCCAGTACTTC.

V gene TRBV2 combines with J gene TRBJ2-7, with D unclear. This CDR3 is built from 13 residues. Germline V lookup: CDR1 SNHLY, CDR2 FYNNEI. Trimming shortened V by 9 bases and J by 6 bases, and 18 bases separated the two germline ends. The CDR3 coding sequence is TGTGCCAGTACCTCCCGGTCAGCGTTCGAGCAGTACTTC. This translates into CASTSRSAFEQYF.

Here the CDR3 DNA reads TGTGCCAGCAGCGTAGCCGAGGGTGTACAAGAGACCCAGTACTTC. Residues: CASSVAEGVQETQYF. The genes are TRBV9 and TRBJ2-5; maybe TRBD2 (5 bases). The V end was cut by 0 bases, the J end by 2 bases, with 11 bases between. This CDR3 region has 15 residues. Germline assignment: CDR1 SGDLS and CDR2 YYNGEE. Full variable domain (outside the CDR3, taken from reference TRBV9 and TRBJ2-5): DSGVTQTPKHLITATGQRVTLRCSPRSGDLSVYWYQQSLDQGLQFLIQYYNGEERAKGNILERFSAQQFPDLHSELNLSSLELGDSALYFCASSVAEGVQETQYFGPGTRLLVL.